This TCR beta chain derives from a study of PD-L1 blockade in urothelial cancer. Turning to the study itself: Individuals in the cohort had been given 0 to 3 earlier chemotherapy regimens. T cells were recovered from blood samples at a median of roughly 130,000.

Assay: immunoSEQ multiplex PCR; the TCRdb copy retains only in-frame clones and omits some. The sample has approximately 41,000 clones, about 82% seen once; the top ten hold roughly 15%. Study-wide findings and caveats: Tumor-linked clones in blood grew more by 3 weeks in durable-benefit patients.

Regarding time point: pretreatment peripheral blood. For each patient, 1 to 8 samples were obtained, pretreatment and on-treatment. Trimming removed 2 bases from V and 8 bases from J, with 7 bases in between. Germline V gene data show CDR1 as MGHDK and CDR2 as SYGVNS. The CDR3 sequence is 13 residues long. For this clone: Its specificity is not known.

This material consisted of PBMCs, taken around atezolizumab (anti-PD-L1) treatment. This TCR derives from a man aged 80 or over with urothelial cancer. The genes are TRBV25-1 and TRBJ1-6; D is uncertain. The DNA of the CDR3 is TGTGCCAGCAGTGAAACGCGGGATTCACCCCTCCACTTT. This gives the protein CASSETRDSPLHF.